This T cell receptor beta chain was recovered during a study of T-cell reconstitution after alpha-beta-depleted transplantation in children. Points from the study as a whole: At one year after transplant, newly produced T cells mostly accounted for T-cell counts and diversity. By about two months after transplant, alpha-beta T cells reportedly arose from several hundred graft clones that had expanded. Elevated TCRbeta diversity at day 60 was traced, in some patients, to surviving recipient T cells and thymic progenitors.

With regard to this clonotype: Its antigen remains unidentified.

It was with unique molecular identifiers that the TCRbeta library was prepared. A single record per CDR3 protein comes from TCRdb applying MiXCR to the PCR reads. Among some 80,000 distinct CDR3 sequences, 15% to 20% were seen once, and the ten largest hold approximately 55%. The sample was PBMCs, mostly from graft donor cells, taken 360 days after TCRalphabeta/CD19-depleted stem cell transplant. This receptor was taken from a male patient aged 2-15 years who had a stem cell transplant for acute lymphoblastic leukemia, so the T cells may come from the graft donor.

The CDR3 DNA reads TGCAGTGCTAGGGGACTAGCGGGGGTATCCCACTACAATGAGCAGTTCTTC. Its protein product is CSARGLAGVSHYNEQFF. This chain uses TRBV20-1 with TRBJ2-1; 14 bases agree with TRBD2. Germline CDR1 reads DFQATT; CDR2 reads SNEGSKA (reference sequence). This CDR3 spans 17 amino acids. The V gene end was trimmed by 3 bases and the J gene end by 3 bases; junction bases not matched to a gene: 7.